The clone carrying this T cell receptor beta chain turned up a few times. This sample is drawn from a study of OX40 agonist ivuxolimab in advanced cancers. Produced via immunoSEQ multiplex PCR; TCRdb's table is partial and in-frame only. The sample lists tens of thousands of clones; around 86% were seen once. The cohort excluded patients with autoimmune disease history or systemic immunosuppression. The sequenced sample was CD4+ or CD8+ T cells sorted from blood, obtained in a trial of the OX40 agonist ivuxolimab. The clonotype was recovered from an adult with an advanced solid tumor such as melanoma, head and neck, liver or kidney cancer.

The CDR3 coding sequence is TGTGCCAGCAGTTCAAACAGGGTGACGCATACGCAGTATTTT. This gives the protein CASSSNRVTHTQYF. This chain connects TRBV28 to TRBJ2-3; D may be TRBD1 (6 bases). From germline, CDR1 is MDHEN and CDR2 SYDVKM. CDR3 length equals 14 residues. The V and J ends lost 4 bases and 7 bases respectively, with 15 bases between them.